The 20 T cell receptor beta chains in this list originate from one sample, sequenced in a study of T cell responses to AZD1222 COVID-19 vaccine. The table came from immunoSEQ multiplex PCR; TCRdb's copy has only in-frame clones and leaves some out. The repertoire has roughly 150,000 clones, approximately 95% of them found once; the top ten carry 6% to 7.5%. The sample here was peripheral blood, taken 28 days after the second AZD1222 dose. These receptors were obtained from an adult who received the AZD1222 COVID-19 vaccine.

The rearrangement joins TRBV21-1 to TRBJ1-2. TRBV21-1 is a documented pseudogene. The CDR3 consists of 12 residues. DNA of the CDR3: TGTGCCTTCTGGCGGGGGGACTATGGCTACACCTTC. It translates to CAFWRGDYGYTF.

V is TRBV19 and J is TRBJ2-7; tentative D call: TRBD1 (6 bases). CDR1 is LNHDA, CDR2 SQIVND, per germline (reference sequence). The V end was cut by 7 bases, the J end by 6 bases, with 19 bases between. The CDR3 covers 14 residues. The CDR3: CASTPGTWNGEQYF. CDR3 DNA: TGTGCCAGTACCCCCGGGACATGGAACGGCGAGCAGTACTTC.

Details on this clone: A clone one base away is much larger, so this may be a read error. This chain's CDR3 is CASSFNQGNQPQHF. The CDR3 DNA reads as TGTGCCAGCAGCTTCAATCAGGGGAATCAGCCCCAGCATTTT. This rearrangement joins TRBV13 to TRBJ1-5; tentative D call: TRBD1 (6 bases). V shed 3 bases and J shed 4 bases, with 10 bases lying between them. Looked up from germline, CDR1 is PRHDT and CDR2 is FYEKMQ (reference sequence). This CDR3 has 14 amino acids. The full variable domain, its missing parts supplied by reference TRBV13 and TRBJ1-5, is AAGVIQSPRHLIKEKRETATLKCYPIPRHDTVYWYQQGPGQDPQFLISFYEKMQSDKGSIPDRFSAQQFSDYHSELNMSSLELGDSALYFCASSFNQGNQPQHFGDGTRLSIL.

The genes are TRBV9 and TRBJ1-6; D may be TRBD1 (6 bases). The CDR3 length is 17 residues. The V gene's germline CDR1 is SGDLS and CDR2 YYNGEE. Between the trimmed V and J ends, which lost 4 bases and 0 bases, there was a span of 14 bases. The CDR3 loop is CASSPGQTSSYNSPLHF. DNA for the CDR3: TGTGCCAGCAGCCCCGGACAGACGAGCTCCTATAATTCACCCCTCCACTTT.

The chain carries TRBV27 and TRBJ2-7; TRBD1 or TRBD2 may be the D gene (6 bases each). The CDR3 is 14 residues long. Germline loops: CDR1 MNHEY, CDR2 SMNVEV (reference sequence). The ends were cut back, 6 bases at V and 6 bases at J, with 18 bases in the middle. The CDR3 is CASSSSPGALEQYF. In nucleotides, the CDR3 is TGTGCCAGCAGCAGTTCTCCGGGGGCACTCGAGCAGTACTTC.

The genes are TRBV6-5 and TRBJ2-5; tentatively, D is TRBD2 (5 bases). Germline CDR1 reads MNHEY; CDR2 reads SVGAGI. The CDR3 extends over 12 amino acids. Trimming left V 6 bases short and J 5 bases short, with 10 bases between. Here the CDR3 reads CASRRSGETQYF. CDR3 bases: TGTGCCAGCAGAAGGTCGGGGGAGACCCAGTACTTC.

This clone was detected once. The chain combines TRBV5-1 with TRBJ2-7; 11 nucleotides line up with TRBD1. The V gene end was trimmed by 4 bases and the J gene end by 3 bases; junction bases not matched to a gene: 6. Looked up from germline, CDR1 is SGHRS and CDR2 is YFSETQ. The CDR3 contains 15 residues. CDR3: CASSLGGTGGYEQYF. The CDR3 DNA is TGCGCCAGCAGCCTGGGCGGGACAGGGGGCTACGAGCAGTACTTC.

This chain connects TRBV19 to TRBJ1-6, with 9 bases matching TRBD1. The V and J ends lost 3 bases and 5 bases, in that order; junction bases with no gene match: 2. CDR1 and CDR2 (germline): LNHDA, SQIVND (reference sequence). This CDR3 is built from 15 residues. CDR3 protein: CASSMGQGHNSPLHF. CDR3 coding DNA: TGTGCCAGTAGTATGGGACAGGGACATAATTCACCCCTCCACTTT.

The DNA of the CDR3 is TGTGCCAGCAGTCCAAGACAGGGTGAAGCTTTCTTT. It codes for CASSPRQGEAFF. The rearrangement joins TRBV27 to TRBJ1-1, with TRBD1 matching 7 bases. CDR1 is MNHEY, CDR2 SMNVEV, per germline (reference sequence). The J segment lost 7 bases and the V segment lost 5 bases, leaving 4 bases of the junction unmatched. The CDR3 spans 12 residues.

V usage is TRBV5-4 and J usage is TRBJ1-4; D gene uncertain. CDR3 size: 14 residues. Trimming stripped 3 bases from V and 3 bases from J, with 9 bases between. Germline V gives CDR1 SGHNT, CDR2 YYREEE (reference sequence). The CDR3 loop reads CASSSTESNEKLFF. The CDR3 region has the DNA TGTGCCAGCAGCTCGACTGAATCTAATGAAAAACTGTTTTTT.

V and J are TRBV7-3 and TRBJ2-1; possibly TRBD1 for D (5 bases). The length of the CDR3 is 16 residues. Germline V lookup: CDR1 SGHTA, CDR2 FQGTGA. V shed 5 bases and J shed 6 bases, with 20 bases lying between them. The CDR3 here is CASSTVGQKLGNEQFF. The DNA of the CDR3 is TGTGCCAGCAGCACCGTGGGGCAGAAGCTAGGCAATGAGCAGTTCTTC.

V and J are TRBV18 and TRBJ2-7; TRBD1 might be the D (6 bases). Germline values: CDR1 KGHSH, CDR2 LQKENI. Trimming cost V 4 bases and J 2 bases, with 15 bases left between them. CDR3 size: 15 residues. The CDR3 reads CASSQAPGAPYEQYF. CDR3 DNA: TGTGCCAGCTCACAGGCCCCAGGGGCCCCCTACGAGCAGTACTTC.

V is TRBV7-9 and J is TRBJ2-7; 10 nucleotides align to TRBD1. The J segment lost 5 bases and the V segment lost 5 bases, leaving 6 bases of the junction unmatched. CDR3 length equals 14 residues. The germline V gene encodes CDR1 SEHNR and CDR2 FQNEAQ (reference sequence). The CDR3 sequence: CASSLSGTGDEQYF. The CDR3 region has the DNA TGTGCCAGCAGCCTCTCCGGGACAGGGGACGAGCAGTACTTC.

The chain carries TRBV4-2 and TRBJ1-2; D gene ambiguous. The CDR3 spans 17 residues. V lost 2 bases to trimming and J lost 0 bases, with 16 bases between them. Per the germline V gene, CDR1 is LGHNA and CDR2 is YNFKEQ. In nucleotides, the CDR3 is TGTGCCAGCAGCCAAACGCAGACGGAAGCCCCTAACTATGGCTACACCTTC. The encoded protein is CASSQTQTEAPNYGYTF.

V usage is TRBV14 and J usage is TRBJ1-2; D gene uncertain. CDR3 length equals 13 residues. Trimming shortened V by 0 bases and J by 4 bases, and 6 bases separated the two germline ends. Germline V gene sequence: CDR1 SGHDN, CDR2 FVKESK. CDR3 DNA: TGTGCCAGCAGCCAAGATATTTTCTATGGCTACACCTTC. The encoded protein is CASSQDIFYGYTF.

As DNA, the CDR3 is TGTGCTGTCGCGAATAAGAAAAAACCGGGACAGGAGTTTTATAGCAATCAGCCCCAGCATTTT. The encoded protein is CAVANKKKPGQEFYSNQPQHF. The chain couples TRBV2 to TRBJ1-5; 8 nucleotides agree with TRBD1. Germline V gene lookup returns CDR1 SNHLY and CDR2 FYNNEI. The CDR3 has 21 amino acids.

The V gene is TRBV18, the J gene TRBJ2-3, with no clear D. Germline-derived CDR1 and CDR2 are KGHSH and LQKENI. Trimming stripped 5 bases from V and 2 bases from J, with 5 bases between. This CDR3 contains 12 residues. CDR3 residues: CASSYNTDTQYF. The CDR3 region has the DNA TGTGCCAGCTCATACAACACAGATACGCAGTATTTT.

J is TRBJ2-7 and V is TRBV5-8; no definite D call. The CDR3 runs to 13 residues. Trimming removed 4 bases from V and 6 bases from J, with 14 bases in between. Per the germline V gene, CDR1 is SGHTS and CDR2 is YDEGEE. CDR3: CASSEKLIGEQYF. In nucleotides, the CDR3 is TGTGCCAGCAGCGAGAAACTTATAGGCGAGCAGTACTTC. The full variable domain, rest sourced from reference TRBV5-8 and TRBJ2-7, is EAGVTQSPTHLIKTRGQQATLRCSPISGHTSVYWYQQALGLGLQFLLWYDEGEERNRGNFPPRFSGRQFPNYSSELNVNALELEDSALYLCASSEKLIGEQYFGPGTRLTVT.

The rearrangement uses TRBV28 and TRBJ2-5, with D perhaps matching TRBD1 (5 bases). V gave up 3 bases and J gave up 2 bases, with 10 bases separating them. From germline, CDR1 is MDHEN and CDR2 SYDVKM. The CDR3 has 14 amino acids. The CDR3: CASSFLRTQETQYF. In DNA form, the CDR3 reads TGTGCCAGCAGTTTTCTGCGGACACAAGAGACCCAGTACTTC.

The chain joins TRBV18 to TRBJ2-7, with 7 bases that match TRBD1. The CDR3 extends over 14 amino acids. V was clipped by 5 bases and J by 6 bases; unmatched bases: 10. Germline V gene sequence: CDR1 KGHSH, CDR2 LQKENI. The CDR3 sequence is CASSSLTQGSEQYF. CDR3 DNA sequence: TGTGCCAGCTCATCCTTAACACAGGGGTCCGAGCAGTACTTC. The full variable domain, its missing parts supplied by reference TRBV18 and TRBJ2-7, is NAGVMQNPRHLVRRRGQEARLRCSPMKGHSHVYWYRQLPEEGLKFMVYLQKENIIDESGMPKERFSAEFPKEGPSILRIQQVVRGDSAAYFCASSSLTQGSEQYFGPGTRLTVT.